A single sample gave rise to the 31 T cell receptor beta chains below, sequenced in a study of Graves' ophthalmopathy and Graves' hyperthyroidism. Transcripts of RNA were the source for amplifying TCR beta CDR3 regions. Amplification began with first-round RT-PCR using HTBI primers, then second-round multiplex PCR was performed. TCRdb reprocessed the multiplex PCR reads with MiXCR, giving one entry per CDR3 protein. The sample lists 350,000 to 400,000 distinct CDR3 sequences, about a sixth seen once, with about 1.4% in the top ten. The source material was peripheral blood. Every receptor here comes from a woman aged 18-29 years with Graves' ophthalmopathy.

Ten or more counts support this clonotype. The gene calls are TRBV12-3 or TRBV12-4 and TRBJ1-1; 9 nucleotides align to TRBD1. After removal of 5 bases from V and 7 bases from J, the junction contained 17 bases not matched to a gene. CDR3 length: 17 residues. Here the CDR3 reads CASSPPAPGTGRIEAFF. For the CDR3, the DNA is TGTGCCAGCAGTCCCCCAGCTCCGGGGACAGGGAGGATTGAAGCTTTCTTT.

This clonotype has at least ten counts. The chain uses TRBV12-3 or TRBV12-4 and TRBJ2-7; 8 bases line up with TRBD1. The CDR3 spans 15 residues. The V gene end was trimmed by 5 bases and the J gene end by 6 bases; junction bases not matched to a gene: 12. The CDR3 DNA reads TGTGCCAGCAGTGGACCCAGGACAGGGCACGGCGAGCAGTACTTC. It codes for CASSGPRTGHGEQYF.

This clonotype was counted at least ten times. The rearrangement uses TRBV5-1 and TRBJ2-2, with 11 bases identical to TRBD1. Germline V gene lookup returns CDR1 SGHRS and CDR2 YFSETQ. The ends lost 4 bases at V and 5 bases at J; junction bases unmatched: 7. This CDR3 contains 16 residues. The CDR3 nucleotides are TGCGCCAGCAGCCCAGGACAGGGGGCTTTTACCGGGGAGCTGTTTTTT. Residues: CASSPGQGAFTGELFF.

CDR3 nucleotide sequence: TGTGCCAGCAGTCGGAGCGGCAATCCCCGCGAGCAGTACTTC. Protein sequence: CASSRSGNPREQYF. The chain combines TRBV12-3 or TRBV12-4 with TRBJ2-7; the D gene is possibly TRBD2 (5 bases). The CDR3 extends over 14 amino acids. V shed 5 bases and J shed 6 bases, with 17 bases lying between them.

The rearrangement links TRBV7-2 to TRBJ2-7; tentative D call: TRBD2 (5 bases). V shed 1 base and J shed 0 bases, with 10 bases lying between them. From germline, CDR1 is SGHTA and CDR2 FQGNSA. The CDR3 contains 15 residues. The CDR3 spells CASSLGVGVSYEQYF. The CDR3 DNA reads as TGTGCCAGCAGCTTAGGGGTGGGAGTCTCCTACGAGCAGTACTTC.

The gene calls are TRBV7-8 and TRBJ2-7; maybe TRBD2 (6 bases). CDR1 and CDR2 from the germline V gene are SGHVS and FQNEAQ. This CDR3 has 15 amino acids. V was shortened by 1 base and J by 0 bases, with 10 bases between the two germline ends. The DNA of the CDR3 is TGTGCCAGCAGCTTAGTAGCGGCGAGCTCCTACGAGCAGTACTTC. Translation: CASSLVAASSYEQYF.

In this sample, this clonotype turned up many times. The chain recombines TRBV7-2 with TRBJ2-7, with D perhaps TRBD2 (6 bases). V gave up 5 bases and J gave up 3 bases, with 14 bases separating them. The CDR3 is 14 residues long. CDR1 is SGHTA, CDR2 FQGNSA, per germline. The CDR3: CASSPRNGGYEQYF. The CDR3 region has the DNA TGTGCCAGCAGCCCTCGTAACGGGGGCTACGAGCAGTACTTC.

V and J are TRBV6-2 or TRBV6-3 and TRBJ1-2, with D tentatively TRBD1 (6 bases). Deletions cut 5 bases from V and 4 bases from J, with 14 bases between. The CDR3 sequence is 14 residues long. Germline V gene sequence: CDR1 MNHEY, CDR2 SVGEGT. The DNA of the CDR3 is TGTGCCAGCAGTCTTCGACAGGAAAGCTATGGCTACACCTTC. Translated, it gives CASSLRQESYGYTF.

The gene calls are TRBV10-3 and TRBJ2-7, with D tentatively TRBD1 (6 bases). CDR3 size: 13 residues. The germline V and J ends were trimmed by 11 bases and 4 bases, with 18 bases remaining between them. Germline assignment: CDR1 ENHRY and CDR2 SYGVKD. The CDR3 coding sequence is TGTGCCGCCAAGGGGACAAGTGTGTACGAGCAGTACTTC. It yields the protein CAAKGTSVYEQYF.

This rearrangement joins TRBV14 to TRBJ1-1, with D perhaps TRBD1 (6 bases). CDR1 SGHDN and CDR2 FVKESK come from the germline V gene. V shed 1 base and J shed 1 base, with 10 bases lying between them. CDR3 length: 15 amino acids. CDR3: CASSQVQGQNTEAFF. Here the CDR3 DNA reads TGTGCCAGCAGCCAAGTACAGGGCCAGAACACTGAAGCTTTCTTT.

The sample holds many counts of this clonotype. The rearrangement uses TRBV12-3 or TRBV12-4 and TRBJ2-3; D not resolved. The V end was cut by 6 bases, the J end by 3 bases, with 16 bases between. CDR3 length equals 15 residues. The CDR3 coding sequence is TGTGCCAGCAGCACCGACAACACCCAAACAGATACGCAGTATTTT. It encodes CASSTDNTQTDTQYF.

This clonotype was found many times. The V gene is TRBV30, the J gene TRBJ1-5, with 10 bases matching TRBD1. There are 15 residues in the CDR3. V trimming: 0 bases; J trimming: 7 bases; junction bases outside the gene matches: 6. Germline V gene lookup returns CDR1 GTSNPN and CDR2 SVGIG (reference sequence). The CDR3: CAWSVRQGARQPQHF. Written as DNA, the CDR3 is TGTGCCTGGAGTGTACGACAGGGGGCGAGGCAGCCCCAGCATTTT. Complete variable domain (other parts from reference TRBV30 and TRBJ1-5): SQTIHQWPATLVQPVGSPLSLECTVEGTSNPNLYWYRQAAGRGLQLLFYSVGIGQISSEVPQNLSASRPQDRQFILSSKKLLLSDSGFYLCAWSVRQGARQPQHFGDGTRLSIL.

This clonotype occurred many times. J is TRBJ1-1 and V is TRBV10-3, with 7 bases lining up with TRBD1. Trimming cost V 10 bases and J 2 bases; bases outside gene matches: 7. Germline CDR1 and CDR2: ENHRY and SYGVKD. This CDR3 is 13 amino acids long. CDR3 DNA: TGTGCCAGCTACAGGGGACTTAACACTGAAGCTTTCTTT. This codes for CASYRGLNTEAFF.

This clonotype was counted ten times or more. The V gene is TRBV10-3, the J gene TRBJ1-2, with D maybe TRBD1 (6 bases). V lost 2 bases and J lost 6, with 10 bases in between. The CDR3 has 13 residues. Germline V CDR1 and CDR2: ENHRY, SYGVKD. CDR3 DNA: TGTGCCATCAGTGAGAGGGGGGGCAATGGCTACACCTTC. Its protein is CAISERGGNGYTF.

This clonotype showed up many times. This chain connects TRBV20-1 to TRBJ2-7; 8 bases are shared with TRBD1. Germline values: CDR1 DFQATT, CDR2 SNEGSKA (reference sequence). V trimming: 6 bases; J trimming: 3 bases; junction bases outside the gene matches: 7. The CDR3 has 13 residues. CDR3 sequence reads: CSAAGTGDYEQYF. In DNA form, the CDR3 reads TGCAGTGCCGCCGGGACAGGAGACTACGAGCAGTACTTC.

This clonotype was counted ten times or more. The chain carries TRBV28 and TRBJ1-1, with D perhaps TRBD1 (5 bases). Germline loops: CDR1 MDHEN, CDR2 SYDVKM. The germline V and J ends were trimmed by 2 bases and 1 base, with 11 bases remaining between them. This CDR3 has 15 amino acids. CDR3 in amino acids: CASSLRGSWNTEAFF. The CDR3 region has the DNA TGTGCCAGCAGTTTAAGGGGTTCGTGGAACACTGAAGCTTTCTTT.

The chain carries TRBV30 and TRBJ1-6; 7 bases align to TRBD1. Germline assignment: CDR1 GTSNPN and CDR2 SVGIG (reference sequence). J lost 8 bases, V lost 5 bases, and 3 bases had no gene match. The CDR3 is made up of 12 amino acids. The CDR3 loop is CAWVTGDSPLHF. CDR3 nucleotides: TGTGCCTGGGTTACAGGGGATTCACCCCTCCACTTT.

There are many counts of this clonotype. The chain links TRBV18 to TRBJ2-7; a weak D match, TRBD1 (6 bases). This CDR3 contains 14 residues. V was clipped by 0 bases and J by 5 bases, with 11 bases between them. Germline loops: CDR1 KGHSH, CDR2 LQKENI. The CDR3 protein is CASSPPARGNEQYF. The CDR3 DNA is TGTGCCAGCTCACCACCAGCCAGGGGCAACGAGCAGTACTTC.

In this sample, this clonotype turned up many times. A read error is possible here, since a much larger clone lies one base away. This sequence joins TRBV12-3 or TRBV12-4 and TRBJ2-7; D is unclear. Trimming took 1 base from V and 8 from J, leaving 15 bases between them. CDR3 size: 14 residues. CDR3 nucleotides: TGTGCCAGCAGTTTAGGTGGGAATGCGTACAAGCAGTACTTC. Its protein product is CASSLGGNAYKQYF.

This clonotype was found once. J is TRBJ1-5 and V is TRBV28; 8 nucleotides match TRBD1. The junction had 7 bases not matched to a gene; V was cut back by 6 bases and J by 6 bases. The CDR3 has 14 residues. Germline CDR1 reads MDHEN; CDR2 reads SYDVKM. CDR3 coding DNA: TGTGCCAGCAGCTTACAGGGGGAGGTTCAGCCCCAGCATTTT. Translation: CASSLQGEVQPQHF.

This clonotype was seen ten or more times. CDR3 region: CASSGRADEQYF. The CDR3 coding sequence is TGTGCCAGCAGTGGCAGGGCGGACGAGCAGTACTTC. This chain uses TRBV6-1 with TRBJ2-7; maybe TRBD1 (5 bases). This CDR3 has 12 residues. V was shortened by 4 bases and J by 5 bases, with 9 bases between the two germline ends. Germline values: CDR1 MNHNS, CDR2 SASEGT.

This clonotype was recorded at least ten times. The J gene is TRBJ2-2, the V gene TRBV28; TRBD1 matches 7 bases. Germline-derived CDR1 and CDR2 are MDHEN and SYDVKM. J gave up 8 bases and V 5 bases, and 14 bases lay outside the gene matches. This CDR3 is built from 16 residues. The CDR3: CASSTPRTGRAGELFF. The CDR3 coding sequence is TGTGCCAGCAGTACCCCCCGGACAGGACGGGCTGGGGAGCTGTTTTTT.

This clonotype was observed at least ten times. CDR3 in amino acids: CASTTGGRQETQYF. The CDR3 DNA follows: TGTGCCAGCACGACGGGTGGGCGTCAAGAGACCCAGTACTTC. The rearrangement uses TRBV28 and TRBJ2-5; D unresolved. The CDR3 contains 14 residues. Germline-derived CDR1 and CDR2 are MDHEN and SYDVKM. The V and J ends lost 7 bases and 2 bases respectively, with 14 bases between them.

This clonotype has at least ten counts. The chain links TRBV7-3 to TRBJ2-7, with D tentatively TRBD1 (7 bases). Trimming removed 3 bases at V and 4 bases at J, with 13 bases between. The CDR3 length is 14 residues. Germline assignment: CDR1 SGHTA and CDR2 FQGTGA. The CDR3 here is CASSLEGATYEQYF. CDR3 coding DNA: TGTGCCAGCAGCTTGGAGGGGGCAACATACGAGCAGTACTTC.

This clonotype was seen repeatedly, ten times or more. V is TRBV20-1 and J is TRBJ2-5; D is ambiguous. V was pared by 3 bases and J by 5 bases, with 7 bases between. The germline gives CDR1 DFQATT, CDR2 SNEGSKA (reference sequence). The CDR3 is 11 amino acids. The CDR3 loop is CSASLRETQYF. The CDR3 DNA sequence: TGCAGTGCTAGTTTAAGGGAGACCCAGTACTTC.

This clonotype was seen ten or more times. The chain carries TRBV10-3 and TRBJ2-7; tentative D call: TRBD1 (5 bases). V lost 0 bases and J 4 bases, leaving 16 bases between the germline ends. This CDR3 spans 16 amino acids. CDR1 is ENHRY, CDR2 SYGVKD, per germline. CDR3 in DNA: TGTGCCATCAGTGAGTCCACAGGATCGGTCGTTTACGAGCAGTACTTC. Its protein product is CAISESTGSVVYEQYF.

This clonotype was counted at least ten times. This chain uses TRBV28 with TRBJ1-2; TRBD1 is a possible D gene (6 bases). Trimming cost V 5 bases and J 0 bases, with 10 bases left between them. The germline V gene has CDR1 MDHEN and CDR2 SYDVKM. The CDR3 is made up of 14 amino acids. The CDR3 region is CASSRQVTNYGYTF. In DNA, the CDR3 is TGTGCCAGCAGTCGACAGGTTACTAACTATGGCTACACCTTC.

Many counts were recorded for this clonotype. The rearrangement joins TRBV9 to TRBJ1-5, with a possible D match to TRBD1 (6 bases). This CDR3 contains 15 residues. The germline V and J ends were trimmed by 3 bases and 2 bases, with 12 bases remaining between them. Germline values: CDR1 SGDLS, CDR2 YYNGEE. The CDR3, as DNA: TGTGCCAGCAGCGGAGGGGGGACGGGCAATCAGCCCCAGCATTTT. This sequence encodes CASSGGGTGNQPQHF.

In this sample, this clonotype turned up many times. The chain is built from TRBV29-1 and TRBJ2-5; 11 bases match TRBD2. Trimming at V came to 3 bases and at J to 3 bases, leaving 3 bases not matched to a gene. The CDR3 covers 14 residues. From germline, CDR1 is SQVTM and CDR2 ANQGSEA. The CDR3 sequence: CSVDSSGRKETQYF. CDR3 nucleotides: TGCAGCGTTGATTCTAGCGGGAGGAAAGAGACCCAGTACTTC.

The sample holds one count of this clonotype. The V gene is TRBV12-3 or TRBV12-4, the J gene TRBJ1-5; D is unclear. Trimming took 5 bases from V and 6 from J, leaving 14 bases between them. The CDR3 contains 14 residues. This chain's CDR3 is CASSDTGSGQPQHF. The DNA of the CDR3 is TGTGCCAGCAGTGATACGGGATCGGGTCAGCCCCAGCATTTT.

Ten or more counts support this clonotype. The rearrangement joins TRBV12-3 or TRBV12-4 to TRBJ2-7; 11 nucleotides line up with TRBD2. Trimming at V came to 5 bases and at J to 2 bases, leaving 5 bases not matched to a gene. The CDR3 spans 15 residues. The CDR3 DNA is TGTGCCAGCAGTCTGGGACTAGCGGCAACCTACGAGCAGTACTTC. This translates into CASSLGLAATYEQYF.